These 17 T cell receptor beta chains were sequenced from one sample in a study of cytomegalovirus exposure and HLA in healthy donors. The PCR ran on 60 Vbeta and 13 Jbeta primers. Using immunoSEQ multiplex PCR, the repertoire was profiled, and TCRdb retains in-frame clones only, with some absent. Of roughly 190,000 clones listed, around 87% were seen once; the top ten hold 1.5% to 2%. The sample taken for sequencing was PBMCs. The receptors shown here come from a woman younger than 35 in good health and CMV-seronegative.

CDR3 amino acids: CANSYGQGADTIYF. The CDR3 region has the DNA TGTGCCAACAGCTATGGACAGGGGGCAGACACCATATATTTT. The rearrangement joins TRBV27 to TRBJ1-3, with TRBD1 matching over 11 bases. J gave up 8 bases and V 10 bases, and 10 bases lay outside the gene matches. CDR3 length: 14 amino acids. Germline V gene data show CDR1 as MNHEY and CDR2 as SMNVEV (reference sequence).

The V and J genes are TRBV11-2 and TRBJ2-1; 8 positions agree with TRBD2. Germline V gene sequence: CDR1 SGHAT, CDR2 FQNNGV. The CDR3 loop spans 17 amino acids. Germline trimming cut 0 bases from V and 3 bases from J; bases unmatched to any gene: 7. In DNA, the CDR3 is TGTGCCAGCAGCTTAGATCCCGGGGGGGGGAGCTACAATGAGCAGTTCTTC. It encodes CASSLDPGGGSYNEQFF.

V usage is TRBV2 and J usage is TRBJ2-5; the D gene is possibly TRBD2 (6 bases). The germline V and J ends were trimmed by 6 bases and 5 bases, with 22 bases remaining between them. The germline gives CDR1 SNHLY, CDR2 FYNNEI. The CDR3 contains 16 residues. The DNA of the CDR3 is TGTGCCAGCAGCGGAGGGACTGGATCTGGGTGGGAGACCCAGTACTTC. Protein: CASSGGTGSGWETQYF.

The chain employs TRBV28 and TRBJ1-1, with D possibly being TRBD1 (6 bases). Germline V lookup: CDR1 MDHEN, CDR2 SYDVKM. Trimming cost V 6 bases and J 3 bases, with 11 bases left between them. The CDR3 spans 13 residues. DNA for the CDR3: TGTGCCAGCAGGGAACAGGGTGACACTGAAGCTTTCTTT. The encoded protein is CASREQGDTEAFF. Filled out from reference TRBV28 and TRBJ1-1, the complete variable domain reads DVKVTQSSRYLVKRTGEKVFLECVQDMDHENMFWYRQDPGLGLRLIYFSYDVKMKEKGDIPEGYSVSREKKERFSLILESASTNQTSMYLCASREQGDTEAFFGQGTRLTVV.

J is TRBJ2-1 and V is TRBV15, with 8 bases fitting TRBD1. V lost 0 bases to trimming and J lost 3 bases; unmatched junction nucleotides: 7. The CDR3 length is 17 residues. The germline CDR1 and CDR2 sequences are LNHNV and YYDKDF (reference sequence). CDR3 protein: CATSRDLPDRVYNEQFF. CDR3 DNA: TGTGCCACCAGCAGAGATCTTCCGGACAGGGTCTACAATGAGCAGTTCTTC.

The chain employs TRBV7-2 and TRBJ1-1; D perhaps matches TRBD1 (6 bases). V shed 4 bases and J shed 6 bases, with 18 bases lying between them. This CDR3 comprises 15 residues. Germline CDR1 SGHTA, CDR2 FQGNSA. Here the CDR3 DNA reads TGTGCCAGCAGCTCCGCCTCCGGGACATACTCTGAAGCTTTCTTT. Translated, it gives CASSSASGTYSEAFF.

The CDR3: CASSLGGTGSINYGYTF. The CDR3 DNA reads TGTGCCAGCAGTTTGGGGGGGACAGGGAGTATTAACTATGGCTACACCTTC. V gene TRBV28 combines with J gene TRBJ1-2; TRBD1 aligns across 9 bases. CDR1 and CDR2 (germline): MDHEN, SYDVKM. CDR3 length equals 17 residues. Unmatched junction bases numbered 9, after V lost 3 bases and J lost 1 base.

The J gene is TRBJ2-5, the V gene TRBV10-2; 11 positions agree with TRBD2. The CDR3 sequence is 17 residues long. CDR1 is WSHSY, CDR2 SAAADI, per germline. V lost 0 bases, J lost 4 bases, and 7 bases stayed unmatched. The CDR3 nucleotides are TGCGCCAGCAGTGAGTCCACTAGCGGGAGCGGTGGAGAGACCCAGTACTTC. It encodes CASSESTSGSGGETQYF.

The rearrangement links TRBV10-3 to TRBJ2-3; D not resolved. V lost 2 bases, J lost 0 bases, and 9 bases lay in between. The length of the CDR3 is 15 residues. CDR1 is ENHRY, CDR2 SYGVKD, per germline. The CDR3 loop reads CAISEQRSSTDTQYF. CDR3 bases: TGTGCCATCAGTGAGCAACGGTCTAGCACAGATACGCAGTATTTT.

This sequence joins TRBV6-4 and TRBJ1-2; D is unclear. Looked up from germline, CDR1 is MRHNA and CDR2 is SNTAGT. CDR3 size: 14 residues. The V end lost 3 bases, the J end lost 2 bases, and 10 bases lay between the germline ends. The DNA for the CDR3 is TGTGCCAGCAGTGAAGAAGCTACGAACTATGGCTACACCTTC. The encoded protein is CASSEEATNYGYTF.

The rearrangement links TRBV5-1 to TRBJ1-1; D possibly corresponds to TRBD1 (6 bases). The germline V and J ends were trimmed by 4 bases and 0 bases, with 13 bases remaining between them. CDR1 SGHRS and CDR2 YFSETQ come from the germline V gene. The CDR3 is 15 amino acids. The CDR3 region has the DNA TGCGCCAGCAGCCGAATTCAGGGGTTGAACACTGAAGCTTTCTTT. This sequence encodes CASSRIQGLNTEAFF.

In DNA, the CDR3 is TGTGCCAGCAGCCAAGATCGGGCAACTAATGAAAAACTGTTTTTT. Translated: CASSQDRATNEKLFF. The rearrangement links TRBV4-2 to TRBJ1-4; D is undetermined. The germline gives CDR1 LGHNA, CDR2 YNFKEQ. The CDR3 runs 15 residues. Trimming pared 0 bases from V and 0 bases from J, leaving 5 bases between.

The chain couples TRBV7-2 to TRBJ2-3; 10 bases are a match to TRBD2. The V segment lost 4 bases and the J segment 2 bases; nucleotides outside the gene matches: 6. This CDR3 has 16 amino acids. Looked up from germline, CDR1 is SGHTA and CDR2 is FQGNSA. CDR3 protein: CASSSRLAGLTDTQYF. CDR3 nucleotides: TGTGCCAGCAGCTCCAGACTAGCGGGTCTCACAGATACGCAGTATTTT.

The chain joins TRBV7-2 to TRBJ1-5; 8 nucleotides align to TRBD1. V was pared by 6 bases and J by 6 bases, with 13 bases of the junction left unmatched. CDR3 length equals 16 residues. The germline gives CDR1 SGHTA, CDR2 FQGNSA. CDR3 sequence: CASSRTGPWGAQPQHF. As DNA, the CDR3 is TGTGCCAGCAGTCGGACAGGGCCATGGGGCGCTCAGCCCCAGCATTTT. Based on the CDR3 plus reference TRBV7-2 and TRBJ1-5, the full variable domain is GAGVSQSPSNKVTEKGKDVELRCDPISGHTALYWYRQSLGQGLEFLIYFQGNSAPDKSGLPSDRFSAERTGGSVSTLTIQRTQQEDSAVYLCASSRTGPWGAQPQHFGDGTRLSIL.

The gene calls are TRBV6-5 and TRBJ1-5; 8 nucleotides match TRBD1. Germline CDR1 reads MNHEY; CDR2 reads SVGAGI. J was trimmed by 6 bases and V by 6 bases; bases with no gene match: 7. This CDR3 has 14 amino acids. CDR3 sequence reads: CASRLGQGSQPQHF. For the CDR3, the DNA is TGTGCCAGCAGACTTGGACAGGGCAGTCAGCCCCAGCATTTT.

This clone has just a few counts. The gene calls are TRBV7-9 and TRBJ2-6; possibly TRBD1 for D (6 bases). This CDR3 spans 18 amino acids. The germline V and J ends were trimmed by 0 bases and 0 bases, with 12 bases remaining between them. Germline CDR1 and CDR2: SEHNR and FQNEAQ (reference sequence). CDR3 sequence (DNA): TGTGCCAGCAGCTTAGCGCACAGGGTCAACTCTGGGGCCAACGTCCTGACTTTC. Translating gives CASSLAHRVNSGANVLTF.

The chain employs TRBV27 and TRBJ2-1, with 7 positions matching TRBD1. The ends lost 6 bases at V and 0 bases at J; junction bases unmatched: 5. The CDR3 consists of 15 residues. CDR1 is MNHEY and CDR2 is SMNVEV in the germline V gene (reference sequence). CDR3 nucleotides: TGTGCCAGCAGGTCGGGACAGACCTCCTACAATGAGCAGTTCTTC. Translated: CASRSGQTSYNEQFF.